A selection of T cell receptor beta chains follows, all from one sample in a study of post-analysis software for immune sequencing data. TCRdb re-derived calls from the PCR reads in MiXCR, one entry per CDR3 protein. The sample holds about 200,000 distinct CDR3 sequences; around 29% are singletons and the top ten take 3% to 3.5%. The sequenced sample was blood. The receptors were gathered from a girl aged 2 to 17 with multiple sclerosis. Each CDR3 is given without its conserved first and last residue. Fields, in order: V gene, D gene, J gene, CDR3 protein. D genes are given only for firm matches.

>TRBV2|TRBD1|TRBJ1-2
ASSPGQGYGYT
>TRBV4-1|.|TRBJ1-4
ASSQRRGFEKLF
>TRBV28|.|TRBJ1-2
ASSFSRSLFGYT
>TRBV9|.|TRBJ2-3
ASSVAGGSDTQY
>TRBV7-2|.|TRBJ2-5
ASSFDRETQY
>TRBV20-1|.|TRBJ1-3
SARDPTRAGNTIY
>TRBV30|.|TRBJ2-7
AWSYYYEQY
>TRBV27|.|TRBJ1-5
ASSLSSQGNQPQH
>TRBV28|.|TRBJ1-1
ASSLGGRPDTEAF
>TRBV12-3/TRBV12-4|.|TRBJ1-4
ASSLGGGPAEKLF
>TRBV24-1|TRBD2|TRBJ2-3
ATSERTSGRATDTQY
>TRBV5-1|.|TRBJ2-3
ASSYLYPGTYTDTQY
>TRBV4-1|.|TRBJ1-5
ASSQGLGGNQPQH
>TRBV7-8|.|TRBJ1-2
ASSLRLQGIYGYT
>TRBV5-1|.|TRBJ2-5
ASSWGPDQETQY
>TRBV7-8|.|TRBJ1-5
ASSLKGNLQPQH
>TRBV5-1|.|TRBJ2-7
ASSLGQDYEQY
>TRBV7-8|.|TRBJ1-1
ASTHRAGAANTEAF
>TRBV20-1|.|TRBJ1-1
SAGGWVGSEAF
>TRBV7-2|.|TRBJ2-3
ASLPPWGARTDTQY
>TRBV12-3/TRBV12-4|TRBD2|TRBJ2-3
ASSLLAGATDTQY
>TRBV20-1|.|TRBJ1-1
SASSGGGNTEAF
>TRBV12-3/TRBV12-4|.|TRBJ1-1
ASSLGGTHMAAF
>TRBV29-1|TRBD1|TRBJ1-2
SVVDDRARGYGYT
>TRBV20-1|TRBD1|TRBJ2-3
SASVRQGIVDTQY
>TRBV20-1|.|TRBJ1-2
SARGDPRWNYGYT
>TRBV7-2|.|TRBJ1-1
ASSPLYRQVNTEAF
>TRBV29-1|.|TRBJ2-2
SVEVRPTGELF
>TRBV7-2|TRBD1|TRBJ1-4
ASSLDRGKGKLF
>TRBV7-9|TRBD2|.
VSSLAGGYEQY
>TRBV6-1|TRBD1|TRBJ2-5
ASTLPGQGARETQY
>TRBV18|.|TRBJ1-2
ASSPRRGIDGYT
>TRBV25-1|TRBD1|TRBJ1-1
ASSPGTARNTEAF
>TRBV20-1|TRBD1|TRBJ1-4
SARDRGQGPVKLF
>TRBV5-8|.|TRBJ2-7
ASSWHGSYEQY
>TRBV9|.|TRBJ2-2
ASSVSGSDGELF
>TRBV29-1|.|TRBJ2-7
SVEVGTSYEQY
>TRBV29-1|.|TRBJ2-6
SAHTGNSGANVLT
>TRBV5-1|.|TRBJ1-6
ASSLGGSNNSPLH
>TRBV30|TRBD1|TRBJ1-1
AWSQSRDSILNTEAF
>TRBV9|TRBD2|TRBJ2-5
ASSVGGSLAGSETQY
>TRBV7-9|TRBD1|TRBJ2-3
ASNYYRTGGGADTQY
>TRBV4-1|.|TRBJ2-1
ASSQGGTALNEQF
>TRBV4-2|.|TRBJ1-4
ASSQRSPATNEKLF
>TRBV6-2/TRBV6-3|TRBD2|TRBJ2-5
ASSPRLAGGLKIQETQY
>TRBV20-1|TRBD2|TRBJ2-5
SARAGWASGRGRETQY
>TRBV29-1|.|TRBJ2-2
SVTSGEYTGELF
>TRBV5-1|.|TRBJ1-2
ATRPGTGGYGYT